In its sample, the clone carrying this T cell receptor (beta chain) was seen once. Its cognate antigen is unknown. An end of the junction does not agree with germline; a read error may underlie this. The source of the sample is a study of cytotoxic CD8 clonotypes in ibrutinib-treated CLL. Study summary: Patients attained roughly 25 partial and 2 complete responses; at median about 70 months, roughly 15 remained remitted while roughly 12 progressed.

TCRdb keeps only in-frame clones here, not all; method: immunoSEQ multiplex PCR. Here the sample spans some 290,000 clones, around four fifths being singletons. Germline V lookup: CDR1 SGHTA, CDR2 FQGNSA. The CDR3 totals 16 residues. General study findings and limits: Sustained-remission and progressing patients had different sampling times.

The starting material was PBMCs, obtained before ibrutinib treatment. The receptor was isolated from a human donor with chronic lymphocytic leukemia. This chain joins TRBV7-2 and TRBJ2-6; D might be TRBD2 (5 bases). Here the CDR3 DNA reads TGTGCCAGCAGCCTAGCCCCCCGCTCTGGGGCCAACGTCCTGACTTTC. Translating it yields CASSLAPRSGANVLTF.